This TCR beta chain was identified during a study of T cells after yellow fever vaccination. Whole-study results and caveats: Sorted repertoires could include abundant contaminating clonotypes from bulk cells.

Via MiXCR, TCRdb re-called the 5' RACE reads, giving one row per CDR3 protein. The table includes more than 250,000 distinct CDR3 sequences, 6.8% detected once. The CDR3 runs 14 residues. Germline values: CDR1 MRHNA, CDR2 SNTAGT. V shed 3 bases, J shed 3 bases, and the junction held 1 base outside the gene matches. This clonotype was recorded many times. Its antigen is undetermined. This rearrangement joins TRBV6-4 to TRBJ2-2; TRBD2 matches 7 bases. The receptor's source is a man aged 18 to 29 who received the YFV17D yellow fever vaccine. The specimen was PBMCs, collected more than 40 days after the first yellow fever vaccination. The CDR3 region has the DNA TGTGCCAGCAGTGAAAGCGGGGACACCGGGGAGCTGTTTTTT. Its protein is CASSESGDTGELFF.